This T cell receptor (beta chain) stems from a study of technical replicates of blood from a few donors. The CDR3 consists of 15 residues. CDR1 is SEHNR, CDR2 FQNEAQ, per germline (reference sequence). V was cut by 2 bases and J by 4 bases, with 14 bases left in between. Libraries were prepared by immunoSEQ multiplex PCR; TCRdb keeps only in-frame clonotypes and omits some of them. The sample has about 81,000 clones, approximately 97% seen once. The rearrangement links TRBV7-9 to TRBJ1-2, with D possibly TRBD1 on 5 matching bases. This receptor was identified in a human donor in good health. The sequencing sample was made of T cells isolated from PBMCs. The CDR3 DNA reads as TGTGCCAGCAGCTTAATGAATAACAGGTTCTATGGCTACACCTTC. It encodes CASSLMNNRFYGYTF.